This entry features one T cell receptor (beta chain) sequence. Its antigen remains unidentified. The sample comes from a study of T-cell memory formation after mild COVID-19. Whole-study findings and limits: There was a balanced CD4/CD8 profile in clones contracting day 15 to 85, and later expanders leaned CD4+. CD8+ contracting clones occupied EMRA, while CD4+ ones occupied mainly CM and EM.

The germline CDR1 and CDR2 sequences are MNHEY and SVGAGI. V gave up 6 bases and J gave up 6 bases; unmatched junction bases: 6. This CDR3 comprises 15 residues. TCRalpha and TCRbeta libraries used 5'RACE with constant-segment primers and UMIs. From the 5' RACE reads, TCRdb called clonotypes with MiXCR, one entry per CDR3 protein. The data contain about 350,000 distinct CDR3 sequences, more than 20% of them singletons. Sequencing used PBMCs or a T cell subset sorted from them (not recorded which). The chain recombines TRBV6-5 with TRBJ2-1; 12 bases align to TRBD2. This sequence originates from a man aged 18 to 35 who had mild COVID-19 (a few samples of this study predate the infection). Cell type and time point are not known. CDR3 nucleotide sequence: TGTGCCAGCAGAATACTAGCGGGGGGCACCAATGAGCAGTTCTTC. Amino acids: CASRILAGGTNEQFF.